This record concerns one T cell receptor (beta chain) sequence. What antigen it recognizes has not been identified. No much larger clone exists at a distance of one base, and base qualities are not known. Genomic DNA was isolated from the sorted cells so that the TCRbeta CDR3 region could be sequenced. TCRbeta CDR3 regions were sequenced using the immunoSEQ Assay. Sourced from immuneACCESS, this table was stored by TCRdb with only in-frame sequences that have V and J called. A share of the clones is absent; for the studies checked, an unresolved V gene accounts for under half, and the remainder has no known explanation. This sample holds 65,000 to 85,000 clones; approximately 90% were observed only once. About 0.6% of the sample belongs to the ten largest clones. At the junction V is shortened by 5 bases and J by 0 bases, with 13 bases in between. According to the germline V gene, CDR1 reads SGHRS and CDR2 reads YFSETQ. There are 15 amino acids in the CDR3, from cysteine to phenylalanine inclusive. This entry keeps only the CDR3 DNA: 45 bases, framed from base 1.

This entry belongs to a study of OX40 agonist ivuxolimab in advanced cancers. For the wider study: Ivuxolimab was an agonistic, fully human IgG2 monoclonal antibody directed against OX40 (CD134), a costimulatory receptor. Intravenous ivuxolimab was administered to patients every 2 weeks at six dose levels: 0.01, 0.1, 0.3, 1.5, 3 and 10 mg/kg. Of the 50 to 55 dose-escalation patients, hepatocellular carcinoma was present in about 20, melanoma in approximately 15, renal cell carcinoma in 9 and head and neck cancer in 9. In the dose-escalation cohort, 82.7% of patients were male, and the mean age was approximately 64 years, with a range of roughly 20 to 79. Prior anti-PD-1, anti-PD-L1 or anti-CTLA-4 therapy was permitted, and approximately 40% of dose-escalation patients had received checkpoint inhibitors. Partial responses were achieved by three dose-escalation patients, of whom one had hepatocellular carcinoma and two had cutaneous melanoma. Peripheral TCRbeta sequencing aimed to test whether ivuxolimab altered TCR sequence diversity and caused clonal T-cell expansion. The paper describes the monotherapy dose-escalation part (N ≈ 52 patients) of the phase I trial of ivuxolimab. Overall study outcomes, separate from this receptor: Clonal expansion of both CD4+ and CD8+ blood T cells was observed from baseline to week 6 at doses 0.1 to 3.0 mg/kg. Low levels of normalized T-cell clonal expansion were also seen in some nonresponding patients. In the 0.1-3.0 mg/kg groups, partial responders were among the patients with the lowest normalized peripheral clonal expansion, particularly in CD8+ T cells. After ivuxolimab, CD8+ T cells had more expanded clones than CD4+ T cells on average. The antigen specificity of the peripheral T cells that underwent clonal expansion was not determined.

Patients with autoimmune disease history or receiving systemic immunosuppression were excluded from the trial. Peripheral blood for TCR sequencing was drawn from every dose cohort at baseline, at cycle 4 day 1 and at cycle 7 day 1. Samples were obtained from an open-label, multicenter, first-in-human phase I dose-escalation trial of ivuxolimab. Adults with locally advanced or metastatic melanoma, renal cell, hepatocellular, or head and neck squamous cell carcinoma were enrolled in the trial. CD4+ and CD8+ T cells were sorted separately from peripheral blood before TCR sequencing. This TCR was recovered from an adult with an advanced solid tumor such as melanoma, head and neck, liver or kidney cancer. Here the sequenced sample was CD4+ or CD8+ T cells sorted from blood, taken in a trial of the OX40 agonist ivuxolimab. The rearranged chain carries TRBV5-1 and TRBJ2-3, with no confidently assigned D gene. The DNA sequence is as follows: TGCGCCAGCAGGCGCGAGATCACTAGCACAGATACGCAGTATTTT. Translated, it reads CASRREITSTDTQYF.